A single sample gave rise to the 13 T cell receptor beta chains below, sequenced in a study of OX40 agonist ivuxolimab in advanced cancers. Profiled with immunoSEQ multiplex PCR; TCRdb holds only in-frame clones, not every one. The table records about 20,000 clones, around 71% of them present only once. This specimen consisted of CD4+ or CD8+ T cells sorted from blood, obtained in a trial of the OX40 agonist ivuxolimab. The receptors originated from an adult with an advanced solid tumor such as melanoma, head and neck, liver or kidney cancer.

This sequence joins TRBV27 and TRBJ2-2; TRBD1 is a possible D gene (6 bases). CDR1 is MNHEY and CDR2 is SMNVEV in the germline V gene (reference sequence). V shed 10 bases and J shed 1 base, with 13 bases lying between them. CDR3 length: 14 residues. CDR3 nucleotide sequence: TGTGCCACCCGAGAAGGGGGGAACACCGGGGAGCTGTTTTTT. Protein sequence: CATREGGNTGELFF.

V usage is TRBV4-2 and J usage is TRBJ1-1, with D tentatively TRBD1 (5 bases). The V end was cut by 4 bases, the J end by 3 bases, with 9 bases between. This CDR3 contains 13 residues. CDR1 is LGHNA, CDR2 YNFKEQ, per germline. In DNA form, the CDR3 reads TGTGCCAGCAGCCTCAGGGACGACACTGAAGCTTTCTTT. Translated, it gives CASSLRDDTEAFF.

The chain uses TRBV6-5 and TRBJ2-1; 8 bases agree with TRBD1. Looked up from germline, CDR1 is MNHEY and CDR2 is SVGAGI. CDR3 length: 15 amino acids. V dropped 2 bases and J dropped 8; count of bases not matched to a gene: 8. The CDR3 region is CASSYGQGPLDEQFF. The CDR3 DNA reads as TGTGCCAGCAGTTACGGACAGGGTCCCCTCGATGAGCAGTTCTTC.

This rearrangement joins TRBV2 to TRBJ1-4; TRBD1 might be the D (6 bases). Between the trimmed V and J ends, which lost 4 bases and 1 base, there was a span of 19 bases. The germline V gene has CDR1 SNHLY and CDR2 FYNNEI. The CDR3 runs 18 residues. CDR3 sequence: CASSARGVWEGTNEKLFF. The CDR3 bases are TGTGCCAGCAGTGCCAGGGGAGTGTGGGAAGGAACTAATGAAAAACTGTTTTTT.

CDR3 DNA: TGCGCCAGCAGCCCGACAGCGGGAGTGGGCCGGGAGCTGTTTTTT. Encoded protein: CASSPTAGVGRELFF. The chain combines TRBV5-1 with TRBJ2-2; 8 bases are shared with TRBD2. The CDR3 has 15 amino acids. Germline V gene data show CDR1 as SGHRS and CDR2 as YFSETQ. Germline trimming cut 4 bases from V and 9 bases from J; bases unmatched to any gene: 11.

CDR3 residues: CASSLDASGRVEQFF. For the CDR3, the DNA is TGTGCCAGCAGCTTAGATGCTAGCGGGAGGGTTGAGCAGTTCTTC. The chain employs TRBV11-2 and TRBJ2-1; 12 positions agree with TRBD2. Germline CDR1 SGHAT, CDR2 FQNNGV. This CDR3 region has 15 residues. Germline trimming cut 0 bases from V and 9 bases from J; bases unmatched to any gene: 3.

In nucleotides, the CDR3 is TGTGCCAGCAGCTTCGGGACAGTTCGCACGCAGTATTTT. Its protein is CASSFGTVRTQYF. The chain is built from TRBV11-3 and TRBJ2-3, with 7 positions matching TRBD1. The germline CDR1 and CDR2 sequences are SGHNT and YENEEA. The V gene end was trimmed by 3 bases and the J gene end by 9 bases; junction bases not matched to a gene: 6. The CDR3 loop spans 13 amino acids.

The chain has TRBV6-6 and TRBJ2-7; D is possibly TRBD2 (7 bases). This CDR3 has 14 amino acids. Germline V gene sequence: CDR1 MNHNY, CDR2 SVGAGI (reference sequence). V was cut by 0 bases and J by 3 bases, with 9 bases left in between. CDR3 DNA sequence: TGTGCCAGCAGTTACTCAGGGGGGGTCTACGAGCAGTACTTC. Its protein product is CASSYSGGVYEQYF.

The CDR3 nucleotides read TGCGCCAGCAGTCCCGGGACAGGGGTTCTCAATGAGCAGTTCTTC. Its protein is CASSPGTGVLNEQFF. The chain combines TRBV10-1 with TRBJ2-1; 10 bases agree with TRBD1. This CDR3 is built from 15 residues. Per germline, CDR1 WNHNN and CDR2 SYGVQD (reference sequence). V lost 5 bases to trimming and J lost 6 bases; unmatched junction nucleotides: 7.

This clone was seen more than once but under ten times. The chain carries TRBV5-8 and TRBJ2-7; D gene unclear. In germline, CDR1 is SGHTS, CDR2 YDEGEE. V shed 5 bases and J shed 2 bases, with 11 bases lying between them. The CDR3 has 13 amino acids. CDR3 amino acids: CASRKEGAYEQYF. CDR3 in DNA: TGTGCCAGCAGGAAAGAAGGAGCCTACGAGCAGTACTTC.

The genes are TRBV7-9 and TRBJ2-7, with 12 nucleotides matching TRBD1. V lost 2 bases, J lost 6 bases, and 8 bases stayed unmatched. The CDR3 totals 16 residues. CDR1 and CDR2 from the germline V gene are SEHNR and FQNEAQ (reference sequence). The CDR3 DNA sequence: TGTGCCAGCAGCTTAACGACCGGGACAGGGGGCTTCGAGCAGTACTTC. Residues: CASSLTTGTGGFEQYF.

This chain uses TRBV6-1 with TRBJ2-7; 8 positions match TRBD1. This CDR3 is built from 13 residues. Germline CDR1 is MNHNS and CDR2 is SASEGT. Losses at the gene ends were 7 bases for V and 6 bases for J; bases not matched to a gene: 8. For the CDR3, the DNA is TGTGCCAGCACGGGCAGGGGGCAAATCGAGCAGTACTTC. It codes for CASTGRGQIEQYF.

The chain employs TRBV30 and TRBJ2-7; weak D call: TRBD1 (5 bases). This CDR3 has 13 residues. The V gene lost 4 bases and the J gene lost 2 bases, with 12 bases spanning the gap. Germline V gene data show CDR1 as GTSNPN and CDR2 as SVGIG (reference sequence). CDR3 sequence: CAWNSDIAYEQYF. In DNA form, the CDR3 reads TGTGCCTGGAATTCGGACATCGCCTACGAGCAGTACTTC.